Listed below are T cell receptor beta chains from one sample, sequenced in a study of blood T cells in healthy people across ages. One entry per CDR3 protein, called by TCRdb with MiXCR from the 5' RACE reads. The sample lists under 2,000,000 distinct CDR3 sequences, roughly 52% occurring once. The sample consisted of blood. The receptors were gathered from a woman between 40 and 50 years old in good health. CDR3s include the opening cysteine and the closing phenylalanine or tryptophan. A D gene is named only where the DNA matches it firmly. Part of the rows lack a size; the others show once, few, many or a class for expanded clones.

cdr3_aa cdr3_nt j_call v_call clone_size d_call
CASSLGVMQTADTQYF TGCGCCAGCAGCTTGGGAGTTATGCAAACTGCAGATACGCAGTATTTT TRBJ2-3 TRBV5-1 once .
CASSYSQDEKLFF TGTGCCAGCAGTTACTCGCAGGATGAAAAACTGTTTTTT TRBJ1-4 TRBV6-6 . .
CASRRTVDNEQFF TGTGCCAGCAGACGGACAGTTGACAATGAGCAGTTCTTC TRBJ2-1 TRBV28 few .
CASSQNTGGLQYF TGTGCCAGCAGCCAGAATACAGGGGGGCTTCAGTACTTC TRBJ2-4 TRBV13 . TRBD1
CASSLMSGGDNEQFF TGTGCCAGCAGCTTAATGAGCGGGGGGGACAATGAGCAGTTCTTC TRBJ2-1 TRBV7-3 many TRBD2
CSARDGQSSYEQYF TGCAGTGCTAGAGATGGACAGTCGTCCTACGAGCAGTACTTC TRBJ2-7 TRBV20-1 . .
CASSLSGRGGFYEQYF TGTGCCAGCAGTTTATCGGGGCGGGGGGGCTTCTACGAGCAGTACTTC TRBJ2-7 TRBV27 few TRBD2
CASREGHRSSYEQYF TGTGCCAGCAGGGAGGGTCATAGGAGCTCCTACGAGCAGTACTTC TRBJ2-7 TRBV27 . .
CSARDLGQGRTEAFF TGCAGTGCTAGAGACCTAGGACAGGGGCGCACTGAAGCTTTCTTT TRBJ1-1 TRBV20-1 . TRBD1
CASSPSGALYEQYF TGCGCCAGCAGCCCATCAGGGGCCCTATACGAGCAGTACTTC TRBJ2-7 TRBV4-1 . .
CASSPGTGEGETQYF TGTGCCAGCAGTCCGGGGACAGGGGAGGGGGAGACCCAGTACTTC TRBJ2-5 TRBV27 few TRBD1
CASSLSVRKETQYF TGTGCCAGCAGTTTATCGGTCAGGAAAGAGACCCAGTACTTC TRBJ2-5 TRBV27 few .
CASSEVIGYNEQFF TGCGCCAGCAGTGAGGTCATTGGCTACAATGAGCAGTTCTTC TRBJ2-1 TRBV10-2 . .
CAIRSRDRGQDGYTF TGTGCCATAAGGTCCAGGGACAGGGGGCAGGATGGCTACACCTTC TRBJ1-2 TRBV28 . TRBD1
CASSFKLLGSRGETQYF TGTGCCAGCAGCTTCAAGCTTCTGGGATCCAGAGGGGAGACCCAGTACTTC TRBJ2-5 TRBV7-2 few .
CASSQDLRTGGRYEQYF TGTGCCAGCAGCCAAGATCTCCGGACAGGGGGTCGATACGAGCAGTACTTC TRBJ2-7 TRBV4-2 few TRBD1
CASSPLGAGSSYNEQYF TGTGCCAGCAGTCCTTTAGGGGCCGGGAGCTCCTACAATGAGCAGTACTTC TRBJ2-7 TRBV6-6 . .
CASSYTVNQPQHF TGTGCCAGCAGCTATACGGTGAATCAGCCCCAGCATTTT TRBJ1-5 TRBV7-9 . .
CSARQGFGNEQFF TGCAGTGCTAGACAGGGATTCGGGAACGAGCAGTTCTTC TRBJ2-1 TRBV20-1 . .
CASSQGVRDDQPQHF TGTGCCAGCAGCCAAGGGGTGCGGGACGACCAGCCCCAGCATTTT TRBJ1-5 TRBV7-9 many .
CASTIRESGGYTF TGTGCCAGCACAATCAGGGAGAGTGGAGGCTACACCTTC TRBJ1-2 TRBV6-6 . .
CASSQMNTEAFF TGTGCCAGCAGCCAGATGAACACTGAAGCTTTCTTT TRBJ1-1 TRBV7-8 . .
CASSQGVRAGANVLTF TGTGCCAGCAGCCAAGGGGTTCGGGCTGGGGCCAACGTCCTGACTTTC TRBJ2-6 TRBV3-1 . .
CASSYQGTGGSETQYF TGTGCCAGCAGTTACCAAGGGACAGGGGGCAGTGAGACCCAGTACTTC TRBJ2-5 TRBV6-6 . TRBD1
CASSGRDGISPEQYF TGTGCCAGCAGCGGACGGGACGGCATATCCCCCGAGCAGTACTTC TRBJ2-7 TRBV9 few .